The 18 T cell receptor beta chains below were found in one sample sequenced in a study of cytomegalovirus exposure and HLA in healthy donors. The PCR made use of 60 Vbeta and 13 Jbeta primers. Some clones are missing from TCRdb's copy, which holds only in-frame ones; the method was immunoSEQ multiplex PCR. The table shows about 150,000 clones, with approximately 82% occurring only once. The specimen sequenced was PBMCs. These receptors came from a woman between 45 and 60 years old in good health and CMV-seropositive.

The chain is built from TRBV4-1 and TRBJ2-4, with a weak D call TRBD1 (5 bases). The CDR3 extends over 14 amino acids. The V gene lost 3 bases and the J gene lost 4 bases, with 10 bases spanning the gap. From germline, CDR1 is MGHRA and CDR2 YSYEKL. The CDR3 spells CASSHVQGKNIQYF. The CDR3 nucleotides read TGCGCCAGCAGCCATGTCCAGGGAAAAAACATTCAGTACTTC.

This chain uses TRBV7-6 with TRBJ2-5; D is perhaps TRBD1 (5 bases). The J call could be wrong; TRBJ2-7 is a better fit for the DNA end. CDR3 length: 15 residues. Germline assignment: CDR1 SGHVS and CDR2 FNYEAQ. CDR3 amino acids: CASSLGTGPSYEQYF. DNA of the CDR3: TGTGCCAGCAGCTTAGGAACAGGCCCTTCCTACGAGCAGTACTTC.

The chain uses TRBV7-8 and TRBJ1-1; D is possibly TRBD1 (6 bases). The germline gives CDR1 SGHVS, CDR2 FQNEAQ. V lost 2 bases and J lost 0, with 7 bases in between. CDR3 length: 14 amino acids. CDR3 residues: CASSLTGMNTEAFF. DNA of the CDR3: TGTGCCAGCAGCTTAACAGGGATGAACACTGAAGCTTTCTTT.

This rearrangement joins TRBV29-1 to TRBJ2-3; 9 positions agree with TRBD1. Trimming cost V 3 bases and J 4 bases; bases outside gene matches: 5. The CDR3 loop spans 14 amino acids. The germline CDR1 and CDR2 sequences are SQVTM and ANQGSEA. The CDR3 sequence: CSVEDRGTADTQYF. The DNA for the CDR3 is TGCAGCGTTGAGGACAGGGGTACGGCAGATACGCAGTATTTT.

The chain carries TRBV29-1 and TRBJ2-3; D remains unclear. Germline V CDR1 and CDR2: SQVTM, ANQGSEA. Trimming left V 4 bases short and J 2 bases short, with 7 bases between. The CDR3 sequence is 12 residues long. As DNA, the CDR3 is TGCAGCGTTGCGTCCCTCACAGATACGCAGTATTTT. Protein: CSVASLTDTQYF.

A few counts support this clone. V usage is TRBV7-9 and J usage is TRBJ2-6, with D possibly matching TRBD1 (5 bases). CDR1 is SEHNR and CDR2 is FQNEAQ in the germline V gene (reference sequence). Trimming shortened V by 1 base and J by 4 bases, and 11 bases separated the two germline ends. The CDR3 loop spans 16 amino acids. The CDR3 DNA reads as TGTGCCAGCAGCTTAGTAGGGGCCCCCGGGGCCAACGTCCTGACTTTC. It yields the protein CASSLVGAPGANVLTF.

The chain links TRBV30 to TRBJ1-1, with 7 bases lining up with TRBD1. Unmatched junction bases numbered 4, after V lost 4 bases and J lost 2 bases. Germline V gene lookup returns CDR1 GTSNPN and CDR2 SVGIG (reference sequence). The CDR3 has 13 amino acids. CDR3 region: CAWMGTANTEAFF. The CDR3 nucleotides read TGTGCCTGGATGGGGACAGCCAACACTGAAGCTTTCTTT.

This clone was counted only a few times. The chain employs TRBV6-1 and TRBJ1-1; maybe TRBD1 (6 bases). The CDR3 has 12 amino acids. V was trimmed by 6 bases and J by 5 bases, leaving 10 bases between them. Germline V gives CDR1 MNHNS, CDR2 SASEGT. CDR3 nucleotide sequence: TGTGCCAGCAGATCAGGGGCAACTGAAGCTTTCTTT. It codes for CASRSGATEAFF.

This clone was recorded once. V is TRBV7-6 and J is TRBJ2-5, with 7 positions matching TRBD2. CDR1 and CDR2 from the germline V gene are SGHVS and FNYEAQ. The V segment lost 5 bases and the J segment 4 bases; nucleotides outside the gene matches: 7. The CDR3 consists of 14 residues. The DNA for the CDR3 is TGTGCCAGCAGCCAGGGACTATTATCAGAGACCCAGTACTTC. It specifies CASSQGLLSETQYF.

The CDR3 sequence is CASSEDYRYFEAFF. DNA for the CDR3: TGTGCCAGCAGTGAAGACTATCGGTACTTTGAAGCTTTCTTT. The chain is built from TRBV6-5 and TRBJ1-1; no definite D call. Germline-derived CDR1 and CDR2 are MNHEY and SVGAGI. The CDR3 extends over 14 amino acids. The V end was cut by 5 bases, the J end by 7 bases, with 17 bases between.

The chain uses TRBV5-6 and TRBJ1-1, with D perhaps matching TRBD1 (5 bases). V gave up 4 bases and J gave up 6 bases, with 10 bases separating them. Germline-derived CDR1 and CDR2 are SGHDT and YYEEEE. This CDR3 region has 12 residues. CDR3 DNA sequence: TGTGCCAGCAGCGTCGGACAATCTGAAGCTTTCTTT. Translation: CASSVGQSEAFF.

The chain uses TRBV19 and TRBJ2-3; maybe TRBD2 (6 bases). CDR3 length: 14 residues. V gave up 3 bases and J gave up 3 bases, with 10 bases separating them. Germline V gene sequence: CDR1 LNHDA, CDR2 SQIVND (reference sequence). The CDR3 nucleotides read TGTGCCAGTAGTATCTTCCTAGCGACAGATACGCAGTATTTT. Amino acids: CASSIFLATDTQYF.

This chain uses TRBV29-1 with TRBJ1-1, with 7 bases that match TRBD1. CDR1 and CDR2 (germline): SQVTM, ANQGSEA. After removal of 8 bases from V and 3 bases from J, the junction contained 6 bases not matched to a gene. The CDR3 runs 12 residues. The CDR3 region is CSYRGRDTEAFF. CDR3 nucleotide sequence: TGCAGCTACAGGGGTCGTGACACTGAAGCTTTCTTT. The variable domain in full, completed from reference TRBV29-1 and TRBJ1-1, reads SAVISQKPSRDICQRGTSLTIQCQVDSQVTMMFWYRQQPGQSLTLIATANQGSEATYESGFVIDKFPISRPNLTFSTLTVSNMSPEDSSIYLCSYRGRDTEAFFGQGTRLTVV.

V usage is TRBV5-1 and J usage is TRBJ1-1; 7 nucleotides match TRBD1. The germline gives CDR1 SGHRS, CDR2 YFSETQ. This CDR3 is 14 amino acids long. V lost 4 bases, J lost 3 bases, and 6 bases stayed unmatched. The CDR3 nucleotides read TGCGCCAGCAGCCCAGGGACAGTCCACACTGAAGCTTTCTTT. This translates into CASSPGTVHTEAFF.

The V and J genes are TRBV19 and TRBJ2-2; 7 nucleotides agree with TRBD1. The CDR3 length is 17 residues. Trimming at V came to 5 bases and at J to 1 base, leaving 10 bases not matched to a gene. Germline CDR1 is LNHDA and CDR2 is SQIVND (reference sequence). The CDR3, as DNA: TGTGCCAGTAGTTCGCCGGACAGGTTTTTGAACACCGGGGAGCTGTTTTTT. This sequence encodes CASSSPDRFLNTGELFF.

CDR3 protein: CASSGGTGQNSPLHF. CDR3 in DNA: TGTGCCAGTAGTGGGGGTACAGGGCAGAATTCACCCCTCCACTTT. The chain joins TRBV19 to TRBJ1-6, with D maybe TRBD1 (6 bases). Trimming pared 5 bases from V and 7 bases from J, leaving 15 bases between. Per germline, CDR1 LNHDA and CDR2 SQIVND (reference sequence). This CDR3 has 15 amino acids.

DNA of the CDR3: TGTGCCAGCAGCGCCCAACCGGGACAGGGCTACGAGCAGTACTTC. Its protein is CASSAQPGQGYEQYF. The rearrangement uses TRBV11-2 and TRBJ2-7; 9 bases match TRBD1. CDR1 SGHAT and CDR2 FQNNGV come from the germline V gene. CDR3 length: 15 amino acids. The V gene end was trimmed by 5 bases and the J gene end by 3 bases; junction bases not matched to a gene: 8. The full variable domain, with the rest looked up from reference TRBV11-2 and TRBJ2-7, is EAGVAQSPRYKIIEKRQSVAFWCNPISGHATLYWYQQILGQGPKLLIQFQNNGVVDDSQLPKDRFSAERLKGVDSTLKIQPAKLEDSAVYLCASSAQPGQGYEQYFGPGTRLTVT.

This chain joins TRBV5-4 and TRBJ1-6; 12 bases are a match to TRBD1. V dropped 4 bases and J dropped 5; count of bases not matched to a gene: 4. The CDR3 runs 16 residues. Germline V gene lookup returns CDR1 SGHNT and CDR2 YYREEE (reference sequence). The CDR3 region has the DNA TGTGCCAGCAGCCCGGGACAGGGGGCTAATAATTCACCCCTCCACTTT. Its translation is CASSPGQGANNSPLHF. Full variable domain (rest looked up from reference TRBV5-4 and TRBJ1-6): ETGVTQSPTHLIKTRGQQVTLRCSSQSGHNTVSWYQQALGQGPQFIFQYYREEENGRGNFPPRFSGLQFPNYSSELNVNALELDDSALYLCASSPGQGANNSPLHFGNGTRLTVT.